This paragraph reports one TCR beta chain. As yet, its antigen is unknown. The sample comes from a study of cytomegalovirus exposure and HLA in healthy donors. The study, taken as a whole, reports: Fewer N-insertions (relative to the roughly 730-donor mean) were reportedly seen in an Asian-associated ancestry cluster in a later analysis.

Primers: 60 Vbeta forward and 13 Jbeta reverse. Assay used: immunoSEQ multiplex PCR; TCRdb lists only in-frame clones, some missing. The sample lists some 110,000 clones, more than 55% occurring once. Sequenced material: PBMCs. This TCR was recovered from a young man in good health and CMV-seronegative.

In nucleotides, the CDR3 is TGTGCCAGCAGTTTTGGGGACAGTCGAGAGACCCAGTACTTC. Translation: CASSFGDSRETQYF. J is TRBJ2-5 and V is TRBV27; 7 nucleotides match TRBD1. V dropped 3 bases and J dropped 4; count of bases not matched to a gene: 5. Germline V gene lookup returns CDR1 MNHEY and CDR2 SMNVEV (reference sequence). CDR3 length: 14 amino acids.